This T cell receptor beta chain was obtained from a study of blood T cells in healthy people across ages. Broader study findings: The study found more naive CD4+ cells and higher diversity in long-lived than aged donors.

This clonotype has a handful of counts. What it recognizes is unknown. The authors ran a second PCR of 7 to 11 cycles using a sample-barcoded 5' primer and a J-beta primer mix. Each CDR3 protein is one row after TCRdb ran MiXCR on the 5' RACE reads. The table has over a million distinct CDR3 sequences, 20% to 25% seen once. The CDR3 runs 15 residues. Germline loops: CDR1 SGHAT, CDR2 FQNNGV. In addition, the sample was reused for a study of T cells of mothers and their children. That work adds: Each mother yielded more than 10 million TCR beta CDR3 reads. Each child yielded about 3 million reads. Thymic selection shapes TCR recombination output similarly in related and unrelated pairs.

The V gene is TRBV11-2, the J gene TRBJ2-1; D is tentatively TRBD1 or TRBD2 (5 bases each). The end of the DNA aligns better with TRBJ2-5, so the J call may be wrong. What was sequenced was blood. This TCR came from a girl aged 2 to 10 in good health. CDR3 residues: CASSLRDAQAEPQYF. The CDR3 DNA reads TGTGCCAGCAGCTTAAGGGACGCCCAGGCTGAGCCCCAGTACTTC.